A selection of T cell receptor beta chains follows, all from one sample in a study of blood T cell repertoires in COVID-19. Clones were sequenced by immunoSEQ multiplex PCR, and TCRdb holds only the in-frame ones, with some missing. In the table there are 70,000 to 95,000 clones, about 80% of which are singletons. The sample consisted of peripheral blood. These receptors were obtained from a human donor in a cohort sampled during active COVID-19. Both conserved end residues are part of each CDR3. D genes are given only for firm matches. Expanded clones get a size class; other rows say once, few or many, or leave the size out.

v_gene	d_gene	abundance	j_gene	CDR3aa	CDR3nt
TRBV4-2	NA	NA	TRBJ2-1	CASSQGGLSGHEQFF	TGTGCCAGCAGCCAAGGAGGACTATCAGGCCATGAGCAGTTCTTC
TRBV7-2	TRBD1	NA	TRBJ1-5	CASSPGQSSNQPQHF	TGTGCCAGCAGCCCGGGACAGAGTAGCAATCAGCCCCAGCATTTT
TRBV28	TRBD1	NA	TRBJ1-1	CATIDRGRRDTEAFF	TGTGCCACCATCGACAGGGGCCGCAGGGACACTGAAGCTTTCTTT
TRBV5-1	NA	NA	TRBJ1-6	CASSLPGSNSPLHF	TGCGCCAGCAGCTTGCCCGGGAGCAATTCACCCCTCCACTTT
TRBV15	NA	NA	TRBJ1-3	CATSRDLRGRAGNTIYF	TGTGCCACCAGCAGAGACCTTCGAGGGAGGGCTGGAAACACCATATATTTT
TRBV5-6	TRBD1	few	TRBJ1-5	CASSRTGGDQPQHF	TGTGCCAGCAGCCGTACAGGGGGCGACCAGCCCCAGCATTTT
TRBV19	NA	NA	TRBJ1-5	CASRTGGLSNQPQHF	TGTGCCAGTCGAACCGGGGGACTGAGCAATCAGCCCCAGCATTTT
TRBV15	NA	NA	TRBJ1-6	CATSRDKGPANYNSPLHF	TGTGCCACCAGCAGAGATAAGGGGCCGGCGAACTATAATTCACCCCTCCACTTT
TRBV5-1	NA	NA	TRBJ2-3	CASSLGEGEADTQYF	TGCGCCAGCAGCTTGGGAGAGGGAGAAGCGGATACGCAGTATTTT
TRBV27	NA	NA	TRBJ2-4	CASSRGTAKNIQYF	TGTGCCAGCAGCCGGGGAACAGCCAAAAACATTCAGTACTTC
TRBV28	TRBD2	NA	TRBJ2-1	CASSRSTSGRAYEQFF	TGTGCCAGCAGCCGAAGTACTAGCGGGAGGGCCTATGAGCAGTTCTTC
TRBV6-1	NA	NA	TRBJ1-2	CASSERANYGYTF	TGTGCCAGCAGTGAAAGAGCTAACTATGGCTACACCTTC
TRBV28	NA	NA	TRBJ2-7	CANKGLNYEQYF	TGTGCCAACAAGGGACTTAACTACGAGCAGTACTTC
TRBV4-1	NA	NA	TRBJ1-4	CASSQSRTTTNEKLFF	TGCGCCAGCAGCCAATCGAGGACTACAACTAATGAAAAACTGTTTTTT
TRBV3-1/TRBV3-2	NA	NA	TRBJ1-3	CASSQELAGGNTIYF	TGTGCCAGCAGCCAAGAACTGGCGGGGGGAAACACCATATATTTT
TRBV9	TRBD1	NA	TRBJ1-5	CASSDREGGNQPQHF	TGTGCCAGCAGTGACAGGGAAGGCGGCAATCAGCCCCAGCATTTT
TRBV28	NA	NA	TRBJ2-4	CASSSTLGIQYF	TGTGCCAGCAGTTCGACGCTAGGCATTCAGTACTTC
TRBV19	TRBD1	NA	TRBJ2-1	CASSRGQQVDEQFF	TGTGCCAGTAGTAGGGGACAGCAAGTCGATGAGCAGTTCTTC
TRBV7-8	TRBD2	NA	TRBJ2-1	CASSLEGLAGDNEQFF	TGTGCCAGCAGCTTAGAGGGATTAGCGGGAGACAATGAGCAGTTCTTC
TRBV18	TRBD2	NA	TRBJ2-7	CASSQTSGVSYEQYF	TGTGCCAGCTCACAGACTAGCGGGGTCTCCTACGAGCAGTACTTC
TRBV5-6	TRBD1	few	TRBJ2-1	CASSSRDRGQFF	TGTGCCAGCAGCTCTCGGGACAGGGGGCAGTTCTTC
TRBV6-6	NA	NA	TRBJ2-1	CASSYEAIEQFF	TGTGCCAGCAGTTACGAGGCGATTGAGCAGTTCTTC
TRBV14	TRBD1	NA	TRBJ1-1	CASSHDTGGRAFF	TGTGCCAGCAGCCATGATACAGGGGGAAGAGCTTTCTTT
TRBV6-4	TRBD2	NA	TRBJ2-3	CASTVGRAYREADTQYF	TGTGCCAGCACCGTTGGGAGGGCTTATCGGGAAGCAGATACGCAGTATTTT
TRBV5-6	TRBD1	NA	TRBJ1-4	CASSLTQGKLFF	TGTGCCAGCAGCTTAACACAGGGGAAACTGTTTTTT
TRBV5-6	NA	NA	TRBJ1-4	CASSRYAVVWGREKLFF	TGTGCCAGCAGCCGATACGCCGTTGTTTGGGGGCGGGAAAAACTGTTTTTT
TRBV5-4	NA	NA	TRBJ1-5	CASSLVGVQPQHF	TGTGCCAGCAGCCTTGTGGGAGTTCAGCCCCAGCATTTT
TRBV7-3	TRBD1	many	TRBJ2-1	CASSLQGASYNEQFF	TGTGCCAGCAGCTTACAGGGGGCGTCGTACAATGAGCAGTTCTTC
TRBV18	NA	NA	TRBJ1-1	CASSPTVNTEAFF	TGTGCCAGCTCACCGACAGTGAACACTGAAGCTTTCTTT
TRBV7-9	NA	NA	TRBJ1-1	CASSLEQGNTEAFF	TGTGCCAGCAGCTTAGAACAGGGGAACACTGAAGCTTTCTTT
TRBV18	TRBD1	NA	TRBJ1-2	CASSPGQGGDYGYTF	TGTGCCAGCTCACCCGGACAGGGAGGGGACTATGGCTACACCTTC
TRBV10-3	TRBD2	NA	TRBJ2-4	CAIASGGDKNIQYF	TGTGCCATCGCCTCGGGAGGGGACAAAAACATTCAGTACTTC
TRBV5-8	NA	NA	TRBJ1-6	CASSPATGNNSPLHF	TGTGCCAGCAGCCCGGCCACAGGGAATAATTCACCCCTCCACTTT
TRBV18	NA	NA	TRBJ2-3	CASSPQQGLDTQYF	TGTGCCAGCTCACCACAGCAGGGCCTAGATACGCAGTATTTT
TRBV28	TRBD1	NA	TRBJ1-1	CASSPQGQGASGATEAFF	TGTGCCAGCAGCCCACAAGGACAGGGGGCCAGTGGGGCCACTGAAGCTTTCTTT